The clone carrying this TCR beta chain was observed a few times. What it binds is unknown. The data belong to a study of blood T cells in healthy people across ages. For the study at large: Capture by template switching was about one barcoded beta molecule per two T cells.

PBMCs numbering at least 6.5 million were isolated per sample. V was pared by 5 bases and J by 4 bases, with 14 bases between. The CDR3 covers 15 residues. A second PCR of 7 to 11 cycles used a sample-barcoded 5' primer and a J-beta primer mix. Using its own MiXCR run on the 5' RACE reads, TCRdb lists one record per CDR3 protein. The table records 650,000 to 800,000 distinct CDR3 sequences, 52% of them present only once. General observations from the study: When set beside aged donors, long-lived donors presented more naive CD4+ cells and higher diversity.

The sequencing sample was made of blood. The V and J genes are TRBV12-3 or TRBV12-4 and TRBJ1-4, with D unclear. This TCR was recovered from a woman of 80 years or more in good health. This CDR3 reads CASSLLPPDNEKLFF. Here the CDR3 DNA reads TGTGCCAGCAGTCTCTTACCCCCAGATAATGAAAAACTGTTTTTT.